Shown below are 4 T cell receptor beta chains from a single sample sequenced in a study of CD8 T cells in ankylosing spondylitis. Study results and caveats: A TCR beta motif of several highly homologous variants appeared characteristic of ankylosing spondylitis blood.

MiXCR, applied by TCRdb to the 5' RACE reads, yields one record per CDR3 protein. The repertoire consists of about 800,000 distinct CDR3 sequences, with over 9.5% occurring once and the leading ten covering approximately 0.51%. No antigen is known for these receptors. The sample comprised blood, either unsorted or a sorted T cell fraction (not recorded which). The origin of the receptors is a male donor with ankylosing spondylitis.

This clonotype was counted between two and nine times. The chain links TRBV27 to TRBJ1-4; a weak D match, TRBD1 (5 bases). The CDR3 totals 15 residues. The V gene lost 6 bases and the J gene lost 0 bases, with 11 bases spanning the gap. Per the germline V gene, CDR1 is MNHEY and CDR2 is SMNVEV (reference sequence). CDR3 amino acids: CASSPRTPTNEKLFF. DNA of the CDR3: TGTGCCAGCAGCCCTAGGACACCAACTAATGAAAAACTGTTTTTT.

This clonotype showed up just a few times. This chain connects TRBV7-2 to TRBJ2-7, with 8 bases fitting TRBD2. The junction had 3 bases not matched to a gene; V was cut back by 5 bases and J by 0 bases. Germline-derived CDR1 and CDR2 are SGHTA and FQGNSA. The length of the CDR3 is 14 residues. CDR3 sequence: CASSVRGASYEQYF. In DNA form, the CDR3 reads TGTGCCAGCAGCGTGCGGGGGGCCTCCTACGAGCAGTACTTC.

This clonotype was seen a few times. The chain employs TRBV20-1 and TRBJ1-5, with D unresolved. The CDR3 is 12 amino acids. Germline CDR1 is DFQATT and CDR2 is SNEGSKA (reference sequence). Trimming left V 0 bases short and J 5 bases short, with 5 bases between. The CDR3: CSARDSDQPQHF. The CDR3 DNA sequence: TGCAGTGCTAGAGATTCTGATCAGCCCCAGCATTTT.

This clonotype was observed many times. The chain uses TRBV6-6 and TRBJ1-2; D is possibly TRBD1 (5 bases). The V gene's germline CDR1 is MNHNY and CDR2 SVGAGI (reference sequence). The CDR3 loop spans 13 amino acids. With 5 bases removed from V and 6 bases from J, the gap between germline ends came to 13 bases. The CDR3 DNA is TGTGCCAGCAGTGTCCTAGGGGCGGATGGCTACACCTTC. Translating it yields CASSVLGADGYTF.